Listed below are T cell receptor beta chains from one sample, sequenced in a study of identical twins. Each CDR3 protein is one row after TCRdb ran MiXCR on the 5' RACE reads. The sample holds 1,800,000 or so distinct CDR3 sequences, 25% to 35% seen once. Input material: cord blood. The receptors here all came from a newborn girl in good health. Both conserved end residues are trimmed from each CDR3. Size values are once, few and many counts, or a class for expanded clones, and some rows have none.

J: TRBJ2-1; V: TRBV7-2; size: -; CDR3: ASSDSGVSYNEQF
J: TRBJ2-5; V: TRBV15; size: few; CDR3: ATSSVSVRETQY
J: TRBJ2-6; V: TRBV24-1; size: few; CDR3: ATRTGDGANVLT
J: TRBJ1-4; V: TRBV28; size: -; CDR3: ASSLWGKSVLGMEKLF
J: TRBJ2-7; V: TRBV20-1; size: -; CDR3: SASSLGCEQY
J: TRBJ2-5; V: TRBV5-1; size: -; CDR3: AGRTGTIQETQY
J: TRBJ1-4; V: TRBV29-1; size: -; CDR3: SVEDRGANEKLF
J: TRBJ2-3; V: TRBV3-1; size: -; CDR3: ASSRKLGDTQY
J: TRBJ2-2; V: TRBV18; size: -; CDR3: ASSPNRDTNTGELF
J: -; V: TRBV5-1; size: -; CDR3: ASSLVAVDSSYNEQY
J: TRBJ2-1; V: TRBV11-2; size: few; CDR3: ASKPSGGYNEQF
J: TRBJ2-3; V: TRBV20-1; size: -; CDR3: SARGLSGGADTQY
J: TRBJ1-1; V: TRBV7-2; size: -; CDR3: ASSPDRGLLAF
J: TRBJ2-3; V: TRBV14; size: -; CDR3: ASSHRRTGPTDTQY
J: TRBJ1-6; V: TRBV3-1; size: -; CDR3: ASSTRGGSPLH
J: -; V: TRBV9; size: -; CDR3: ASSDNIAGDEQY
J: TRBJ2-7; V: TRBV5-6; size: few; CDR3: ASRYATAYEQY
J: TRBJ2-7; V: TRBV14; size: -; CDR3: ASSQRLVSYEQY
J: TRBJ1-1; V: TRBV2; size: -; CDR3: ASRPGQGAEAF
J: TRBJ2-1; V: TRBV7-9; size: few; CDR3: ASSSTDSGHYNEQF
J: TRBJ2-1; V: TRBV7-6; size: -; CDR3: ASSLRTTLLAEYYNEQF
J: TRBJ1-5; V: TRBV28; size: -; CDR3: ASSFSARGGYQPQH
J: TRBJ2-2; V: TRBV28; size: few; CDR3: ASSFPSGGGRATGELF
J: TRBJ2-1; V: TRBV28; size: -; CDR3: ASSLPGHNEQF
J: TRBJ2-3; V: TRBV2; size: few; CDR3: ASSSRGATDTQY
J: TRBJ2-1; V: TRBV20-1; size: -; CDR3: SASRRDNNEQF
J: TRBJ1-4; V: TRBV27; size: -; CDR3: ASSEQDPLVNEKLF
J: TRBJ2-7; V: TRBV20-1; size: many; CDR3: SARYEQY
J: TRBJ1-1; V: TRBV7-2; size: -; CDR3: ASRFGTGPNTEAF
J: TRBJ2-2; V: TRBV3-1; size: -; CDR3: ASSQASENTGELF
J: TRBJ2-2; V: TRBV25-1; size: -; CDR3: ASSELDSNTGELF
J: TRBJ1-2; V: TRBV7-9; size: few; CDR3: ASSSGTGGFLGVDYGYT
J: TRBJ1-4; V: TRBV29-1; size: -; CDR3: SAPGQGFNEKLF
J: TRBJ2-1; V: TRBV21-1; size: -; CDR3: ASAPGPRSLYNEQF
J: TRBJ1-1; V: TRBV6-5; size: few; CDR3: ASTPTGVNTEAF
J: TRBJ2-4; V: TRBV20-1; size: -; CDR3: SARQAIAKNIQY
J: TRBJ1-1; V: TRBV20-1; size: -; CDR3: SARAAQGAPNTEAF
J: TRBJ1-6; V: TRBV6-1; size: few; CDR3: ASSELTRSSYNSPLH
J: TRBJ2-3; V: TRBV4-1; size: few; CDR3: ASSHVKVAGNTDTQY
J: TRBJ1-5; V: TRBV4-2; size: -; CDR3: ASSQGPVNQPQH
J: TRBJ2-1; V: TRBV4-2; size: many; CDR3: ASSQDFLRGNRNEQF
J: TRBJ1-3; V: TRBV6-1; size: -; CDR3: ASSEPGNTIY
J: TRBJ1-3; V: TRBV3-1; size: -; CDR3: ASSQVNTIY
J: TRBJ1-1; V: TRBV5-1; size: many; CDR3: ASSFDRGLNTEAF
J: TRBJ2-3; V: TRBV25-1; size: few; CDR3: ASQREGRGDTQY
J: TRBJ1-1; V: TRBV6-5; size: -; CDR3: ASWPHIWNTEAF
J: TRBJ2-7; V: TRBV27; size: many; CDR3: ASSFEGGAYEQY
J: TRBJ2-4; V: TRBV14; size: -; CDR3: ASSQCRDWAKNTQY
J: TRBJ2-1; V: TRBV2; size: -; CDR3: ASRISGAAYNEQF
J: TRBJ1-2; V: TRBV20-1; size: few; CDR3: SALSEGGWGYT
J: TRBJ2-1; V: TRBV3-1; size: -; CDR3: ASSQGQGGEQF
J: TRBJ2-1; V: TRBV12-3/TRBV12-4; size: -; CDR3: ASSPSGSVGSYNEQF